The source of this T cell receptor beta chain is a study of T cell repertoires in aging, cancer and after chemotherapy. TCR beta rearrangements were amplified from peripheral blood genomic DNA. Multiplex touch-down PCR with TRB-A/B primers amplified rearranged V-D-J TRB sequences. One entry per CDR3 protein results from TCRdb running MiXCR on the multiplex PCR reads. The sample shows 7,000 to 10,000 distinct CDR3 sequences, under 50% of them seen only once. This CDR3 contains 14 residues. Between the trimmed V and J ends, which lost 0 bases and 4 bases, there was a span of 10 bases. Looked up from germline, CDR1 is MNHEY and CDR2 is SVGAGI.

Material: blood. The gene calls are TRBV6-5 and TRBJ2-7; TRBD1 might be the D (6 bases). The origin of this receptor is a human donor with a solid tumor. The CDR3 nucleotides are TGTGCCAGCAGTTACTCACTGGGGGCGTACGAGCAGTACTTC. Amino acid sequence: CASSYSLGAYEQYF.